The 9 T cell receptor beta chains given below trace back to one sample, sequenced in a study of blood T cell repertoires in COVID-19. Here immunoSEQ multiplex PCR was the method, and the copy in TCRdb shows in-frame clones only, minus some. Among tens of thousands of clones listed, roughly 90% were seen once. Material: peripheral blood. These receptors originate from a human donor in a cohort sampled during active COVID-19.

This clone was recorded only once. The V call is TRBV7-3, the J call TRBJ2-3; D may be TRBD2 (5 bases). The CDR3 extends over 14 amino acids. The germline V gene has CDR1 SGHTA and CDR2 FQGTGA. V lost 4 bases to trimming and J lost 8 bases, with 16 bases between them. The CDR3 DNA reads TGTGCCAGCAGCTCTTCCCCCTCGGCGGGTACGCAGTATTTT. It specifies CASSSSPSAGTQYF. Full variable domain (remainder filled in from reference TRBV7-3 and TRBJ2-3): GAGVSQTPSNKVTEKGKYVELRCDPISGHTALYWYRQSLGQGPEFLIYFQGTGAADDSGLPNDRFFAVRPEGSVSTLKIQRTERGDSAVYLCASSSSPSAGTQYFGPGTRLTVL.

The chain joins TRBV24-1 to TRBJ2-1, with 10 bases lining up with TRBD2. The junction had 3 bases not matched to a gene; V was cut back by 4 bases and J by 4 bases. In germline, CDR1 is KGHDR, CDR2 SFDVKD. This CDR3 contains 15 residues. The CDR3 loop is CATSDPSGGYNEQFF. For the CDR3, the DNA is TGTGCCACCAGTGACCCTAGCGGGGGATACAATGAGCAGTTCTTC.

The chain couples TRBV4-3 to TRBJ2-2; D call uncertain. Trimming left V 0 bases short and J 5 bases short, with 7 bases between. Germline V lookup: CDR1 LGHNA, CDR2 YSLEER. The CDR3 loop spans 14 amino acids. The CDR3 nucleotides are TGCGCCAGCAGCCAAGACCGGGTTACCGGGGAGCTGTTTTTT. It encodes CASSQDRVTGELFF.

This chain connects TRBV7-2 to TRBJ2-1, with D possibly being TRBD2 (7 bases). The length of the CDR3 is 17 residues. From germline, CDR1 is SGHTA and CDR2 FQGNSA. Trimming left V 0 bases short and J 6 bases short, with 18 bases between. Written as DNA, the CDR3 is TGTGCCAGCAGCTTAGCCCCGGCAGGCGCGGGGGCCAATGAGCAGTTCTTC. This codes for CASSLAPAGAGANEQFF.

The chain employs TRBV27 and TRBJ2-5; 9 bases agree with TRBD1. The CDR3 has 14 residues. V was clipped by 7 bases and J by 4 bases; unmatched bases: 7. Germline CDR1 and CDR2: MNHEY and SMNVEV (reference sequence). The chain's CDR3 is CASTLNRGLETQYF. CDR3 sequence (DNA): TGTGCCAGCACCCTAAACAGGGGGCTAGAGACCCAGTACTTC.

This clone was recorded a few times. The CDR3, as DNA: TGTGCCAGCAGGCTCAGGGGTAACTATGGCTACACCTTC. Translation gives CASRLRGNYGYTF. V and J are TRBV2 and TRBJ1-2, with D possibly TRBD1 on 6 matching bases. Germline V gives CDR1 SNHLY, CDR2 FYNNEI. The ends were cut back, 6 bases at V and 1 base at J, with 9 bases in the middle. The CDR3 extends over 13 amino acids.

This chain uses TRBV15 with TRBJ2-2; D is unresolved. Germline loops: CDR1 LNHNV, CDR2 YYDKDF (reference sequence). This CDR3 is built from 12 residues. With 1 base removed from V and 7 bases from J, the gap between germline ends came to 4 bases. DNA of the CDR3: TGTGCCACCAGCAGAGGTCGCGGGGAGCTGTTTTTT. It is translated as CATSRGRGELFF. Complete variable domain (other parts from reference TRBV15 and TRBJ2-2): DAMVIQNPRYQVTQFGKPVTLSCSQTLNHNVMYWYQQKSSQAPKLLFHYYDKDFNNEADTPDNFQSRRPNTSFCFLDIRSPGLGDTAMYLCATSRGRGELFFGEGSRLTVL.

This CDR3 is CASSSRTGGRETQYF. DNA for the CDR3: TGTGCCAGCAGCAGTCGGACAGGGGGCCGGGAGACCCAGTACTTC. This chain joins TRBV21-1 and TRBJ2-5; the D call in the table, TRBD1, was not verified against the DNA. TRBV21-1 is assigned pseudogene status. The CDR3 sequence is 15 residues long.

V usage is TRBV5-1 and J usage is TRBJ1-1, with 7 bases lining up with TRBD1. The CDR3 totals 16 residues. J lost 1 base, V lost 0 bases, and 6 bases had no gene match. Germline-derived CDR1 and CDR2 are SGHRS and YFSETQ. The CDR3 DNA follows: TGCGCCAGCAGCTTGGCCCAGGGGGGACCGAACACTGAAGCTTTCTTT. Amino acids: CASSLAQGGPNTEAFF.